These T cell receptor beta chains were read from a single sample in a study of blood T cells in healthy people across ages. TCRdb called the 5' RACE reads again in MiXCR, with one record for every CDR3 protein. The data contain some 710,000 distinct CDR3 sequences, 35% to 50% of them seen just once; the ten biggest clones take up around 18%. Input material: blood. Receptors were obtained from an elderly man in good health. CDR3s include the opening cysteine and the closing phenylalanine or tryptophan. The D gene is left open where the match is weak. The size entry is marked missing in some rows and otherwise reads once, few, many or a size class.

d_call: TRBD1
v_call: TRBV2
clone_size: many
j_call: TRBJ2-5
cdr3_aa: CASSTGQGQETQYF
cdr3_nt: TGTGCCAGCAGTACTGGACAGGGGCAAGAGACCCAGTACTTC

d_call: NA
v_call: TRBV5-1
clone_size: few
j_call: TRBJ2-2
cdr3_aa: CASRPDTYTGELFF
cdr3_nt: TGCGCCAGCAGACCGGACACCTACACCGGGGAGCTGTTTTTT

d_call: NA
v_call: TRBV27
clone_size: NA
j_call: TRBJ1-2
cdr3_aa: CASSKRTDPSNYGYTF
cdr3_nt: TGTGCCAGCAGTAAGCGGACAGACCCTTCTAACTATGGCTACACCTTC

d_call: NA
v_call: TRBV12-3/TRBV12-4
clone_size: NA
j_call: TRBJ2-3
cdr3_aa: CASGGAGSTSTDTQYF
cdr3_nt: TGTGCCAGTGGCGGGGCAGGAAGTACTAGCACAGATACGCAGTATTTT

d_call: NA
v_call: TRBV29-1
clone_size: NA
j_call: TRBJ2-3
cdr3_aa: CSIEDLPTGAQYF
cdr3_nt: TGCAGCATTGAAGATCTGCCGACCGGGGCGCAGTATTTT

d_call: NA
v_call: TRBV7-9
clone_size: NA
j_call: TRBJ2-7
cdr3_aa: CASSPPGGAYNEQYF
cdr3_nt: TGTGCCAGCAGCCCACCAGGGGGGGCCTACAATGAGCAGTACTTC

d_call: TRBD2
v_call: TRBV10-1
clone_size: NA
j_call: TRBJ2-1
cdr3_aa: CASSESTPSGSSYNEQFF
cdr3_nt: TGCGCCAGCAGTGAGTCGACTCCCAGCGGGAGCTCCTACAATGAGCAGTTCTTC

d_call: NA
v_call: TRBV20-1
clone_size: NA
j_call: TRBJ2-2
cdr3_aa: CSARTNLGLNTGELFF
cdr3_nt: TGCAGTGCTAGAACTAATTTAGGCCTGAACACCGGGGAGCTGTTTTTT

d_call: TRBD1
v_call: TRBV12-3/TRBV12-4
clone_size: NA
j_call: TRBJ1-5
cdr3_aa: CASSSALGRGARQPQHF
cdr3_nt: TGTGCCAGCAGCTCCGCACTCGGCAGGGGGGCACGTCAGCCCCAGCATTTT

d_call: NA
v_call: TRBV27
clone_size: NA
j_call: TRBJ1-1
cdr3_aa: CASSLRDGNTEAFF
cdr3_nt: TGTGCCAGCAGTCTCCGGGACGGAAACACTGAAGCTTTCTTT

d_call: NA
v_call: TRBV12-3/TRBV12-4
clone_size: NA
j_call: TRBJ2-1
cdr3_aa: CASSHSGLSYNEQFF
cdr3_nt: TGTGCCAGCAGTCATAGCGGACTCTCCTACAATGAGCAGTTCTTC

d_call: NA
v_call: TRBV12-3/TRBV12-4
clone_size: once
j_call: TRBJ2-7
cdr3_aa: CASSRVKGLGGILEQYF
cdr3_nt: TGTGCCAGCAGTCGGGTTAAGGGCTTGGGGGGAATTCTGGAGCAGTACTTC

d_call: NA
v_call: TRBV29-1
clone_size: few
j_call: TRBJ2-2
cdr3_aa: CSVGDRNTGELFF
cdr3_nt: TGCAGCGTTGGGGACCGAAACACCGGGGAGCTGTTTTTT

d_call: NA
v_call: TRBV20-1
clone_size: NA
j_call: TRBJ2-1
cdr3_aa: CSAPPSGWRNEQFF
cdr3_nt: TGCAGTGCCCCGCCCAGCGGGTGGCGCAATGAGCAGTTCTTC

d_call: NA
v_call: TRBV12-3/TRBV12-4
clone_size: NA
j_call: TRBJ1-3
cdr3_aa: CASSLLNSGNTIYF
cdr3_nt: TGTGCCAGCAGTTTACTGAACTCTGGAAACACCATATATTTT

d_call: TRBD2
v_call: TRBV5-1
clone_size: few
j_call: TRBJ2-7
cdr3_aa: CASSLDGGEGYEQYF
cdr3_nt: TGCGCCAGCAGCTTGGATGGAGGGGAGGGCTACGAGCAGTACTTC

d_call: TRBD1
v_call: TRBV6-6
clone_size: few
j_call: TRBJ2-5
cdr3_aa: CASSYGGQGKETQYF
cdr3_nt: TGTGCCAGCAGTTACGGCGGACAGGGGAAAGAGACCCAGTACTTC

d_call: TRBD1
v_call: TRBV29-1
clone_size: NA
j_call: TRBJ2-5
cdr3_aa: CSVGSPRDRLVGETQYF
cdr3_nt: TGCAGCGTTGGGTCCCCACGGGACAGGTTGGTGGGAGAGACCCAGTACTTC

d_call: NA
v_call: TRBV5-1
clone_size: NA
j_call: TRBJ2-7
cdr3_aa: CASSLSGPLTYEQYF
cdr3_nt: TGCGCCAGCAGCTTGTCGGGCCCACTAACCTACGAGCAGTACTTC

d_call: NA
v_call: TRBV3-1
clone_size: NA
j_call: TRBJ2-1
cdr3_aa: CASSQEADWYNEQFF
cdr3_nt: TGTGCCAGCAGCCAAGAGGCGGACTGGTACAATGAGCAGTTCTTC

d_call: TRBD1
v_call: TRBV20-1
clone_size: NA
j_call: TRBJ1-1
cdr3_aa: CSASGSGGDTEAFF
cdr3_nt: TGCAGTGCTAGTGGGTCAGGGGGGGACACTGAAGCTTTCTTT

d_call: TRBD1
v_call: TRBV5-1
clone_size: NA
j_call: TRBJ2-1
cdr3_aa: CASSSDRGNVGDEQFF
cdr3_nt: TGCGCCAGCAGCTCGGACAGGGGAAACGTCGGTGATGAGCAGTTCTTC

d_call: TRBD2
v_call: TRBV7-2
clone_size: few
j_call: TRBJ2-5
cdr3_aa: CASSFLAGGSETQYF
cdr3_nt: TGTGCCAGCAGCTTCTTGGCGGGAGGCAGCGAGACCCAGTACTTC

d_call: NA
v_call: TRBV24-1
clone_size: NA
j_call: TRBJ1-1
cdr3_aa: CATSNDKNTEAFF
cdr3_nt: TGTGCCACCAGTAACGACAAGAACACTGAAGCTTTCTTT

d_call: NA
v_call: TRBV6-2/TRBV6-3
clone_size: NA
j_call: TRBJ1-5
cdr3_aa: CASKNIDGARGQPQHF
cdr3_nt: TGTGCCAGTAAAAATATTGACGGGGCTCGAGGTCAGCCCCAGCATTTT

d_call: NA
v_call: TRBV29-1
clone_size: few
j_call: TRBJ2-3
cdr3_aa: CSVDGSVQTDTQYF
cdr3_nt: TGCAGCGTTGACGGTTCGGTCCAGACAGATACGCAGTATTTT

d_call: TRBD1
v_call: TRBV11-2
clone_size: NA
j_call: TRBJ2-1
cdr3_aa: CASSSGTGDEQFF
cdr3_nt: TGTGCCAGCAGCTCCGGGACAGGGGACGAGCAGTTCTTC

d_call: NA
v_call: TRBV5-1
clone_size: NA
j_call: TRBJ2-7
cdr3_aa: CASSLVGATGPYEQYF
cdr3_nt: TGCGCCAGCAGCTTGGTCGGAGCTACCGGTCCCTACGAGCAGTACTTC

d_call: NA
v_call: TRBV18
clone_size: NA
j_call: TRBJ2-7
cdr3_aa: CASSPNREYEQYF
cdr3_nt: TGTGCCAGCTCACCGAACCGGGAGTACGAGCAGTACTTC

d_call: NA
v_call: TRBV11-2
clone_size: NA
j_call: TRBJ2-7
cdr3_aa: CASSLNRITYEQYF
cdr3_nt: TGTGCCAGCAGCTTAAACAGGATCACCTACGAGCAGTACTTC

d_call: NA
v_call: TRBV7-3
clone_size: NA
j_call: TRBJ2-2
cdr3_aa: CASSHGIGATGELFF
cdr3_nt: TGTGCCAGCAGCCACGGGATTGGAGCCACCGGGGAGCTGTTTTTT

d_call: TRBD2
v_call: TRBV6-6
clone_size: NA
j_call: TRBJ2-1
cdr3_aa: CASSFQLAGGFNEQFF
cdr3_nt: TGTGCCAGCAGTTTCCAGCTAGCGGGGGGGTTCAATGAGCAGTTCTTC

d_call: NA
v_call: TRBV29-1
clone_size: NA
j_call: TRBJ2-5
cdr3_aa: CSVKRQETQYF
cdr3_nt: TGCAGCGTCAAGAGACAGGAGACCCAGTACTTC

d_call: NA
v_call: TRBV7-2
clone_size: NA
j_call: TRBJ2-5
cdr3_aa: CASSSAGRGPQETQYF
cdr3_nt: TGTGCCAGCAGCTCTGCTGGCAGGGGACCCCAAGAGACCCAGTACTTC

d_call: NA
v_call: TRBV12-3/TRBV12-4
clone_size: NA
j_call: TRBJ1-4
cdr3_aa: CASSSGSQEEKLFF
cdr3_nt: TGTGCCAGCAGTTCGGGGAGTCAGGAAGAAAAACTGTTTTTT

d_call: NA
v_call: TRBV2
clone_size: NA
j_call: TRBJ2-7
cdr3_aa: CASSEQGGRSEQYF
cdr3_nt: TGTGCCAGCAGTGAACAGGGGGGGCGTTCCGAGCAGTACTTC

d_call: TRBD2
v_call: TRBV11-2
clone_size: NA
j_call: TRBJ2-3
cdr3_aa: CASSLDSPSGRATDTQYF
cdr3_nt: TGTGCCAGCAGCTTAGATTCCCCGAGCGGGAGGGCCACAGATACGCAGTATTTT

d_call: NA
v_call: TRBV12-3/TRBV12-4
clone_size: many
j_call: TRBJ2-7
cdr3_aa: CASSSSVSAQYF
cdr3_nt: TGTGCCAGCAGCTCCTCCGTTTCTGCGCAGTACTTC

d_call: NA
v_call: TRBV20-1
clone_size: NA
j_call: TRBJ1-3
cdr3_aa: CSARRYSGGNTIYF
cdr3_nt: TGCAGTGCTAGACGCTACTCTGGTGGAAACACCATATATTTT

d_call: NA
v_call: TRBV3-1
clone_size: NA
j_call: TRBJ2-1
cdr3_aa: CASSQDSGFNEQFF
cdr3_nt: TGTGCCAGCAGCCAAGACTCGGGGTTCAATGAGCAGTTCTTC

d_call: TRBD1
v_call: TRBV12-3/TRBV12-4
clone_size: NA
j_call: TRBJ2-7
cdr3_aa: CASTPRGQGAGYEQYF
cdr3_nt: TGTGCCAGCACCCCGAGGGGACAGGGGGCGGGGTACGAGCAGTACTTC

d_call: TRBD1
v_call: TRBV29-1
clone_size: few
j_call: TRBJ2-7
cdr3_aa: CSGRISTGSSYEQYF
cdr3_nt: TGCAGCGGACGAATCTCGACAGGGAGCTCCTACGAGCAGTACTTC

d_call: NA
v_call: TRBV7-9
clone_size: NA
j_call: TRBJ2-1
cdr3_aa: CASSVDVRGTEQFF
cdr3_nt: TGTGCCAGCAGCGTAGACGTTCGCGGGACAGAGCAGTTCTTC

d_call: NA
v_call: TRBV27
clone_size: many
j_call: TRBJ2-7
cdr3_aa: CASSLEPRQSYEQYF
cdr3_nt: TGTGCCAGCAGTTTAGAACCCCGGCAGAGCTACGAGCAGTACTTC

d_call: NA
v_call: TRBV20-1
clone_size: NA
j_call: TRBJ1-5
cdr3_aa: CSAGNREGSNQPQHF
cdr3_nt: TGCAGTGCTGGGAACAGGGAGGGCAGCAATCAGCCCCAGCATTTT

d_call: NA
v_call: TRBV24-1
clone_size: NA
j_call: TRBJ2-5
cdr3_aa: CATSDSYRDQETQYF
cdr3_nt: TGTGCCACCAGTGACTCATACAGGGATCAAGAGACCCAGTACTTC

d_call: NA
v_call: TRBV20-1
clone_size: few
j_call: TRBJ2-5
cdr3_aa: CSARDWRKETQYF
cdr3_nt: TGCAGTGCTAGAGATTGGAGGAAAGAGACCCAGTACTTC

d_call: NA
v_call: TRBV7-2
clone_size: NA
j_call: TRBJ2-3
cdr3_aa: CASSPQGTIDTQYF
cdr3_nt: TGTGCCAGCAGCCCCCAAGGGACAATAGATACGCAGTATTTT

d_call: TRBD1
v_call: TRBV6-1
clone_size: NA
j_call: TRBJ2-1
cdr3_aa: CASIRDRGSLNEQFF
cdr3_nt: TGTGCCAGCATTCGAGACAGGGGGTCTCTCAATGAGCAGTTCTTC

d_call: TRBD1
v_call: TRBV29-1
clone_size: NA
j_call: TRBJ1-1
cdr3_aa: CSVQGISAEAFF
cdr3_nt: TGCAGCGTACAGGGGATCTCGGCTGAAGCTTTCTTT

d_call: NA
v_call: TRBV27
clone_size: NA
j_call: TRBJ2-1
cdr3_aa: CASSFEGRVHNEQFF
cdr3_nt: TGTGCCAGCAGTTTCGAGGGCCGGGTCCACAATGAGCAGTTCTTC